This T cell receptor beta chain came from a study of T cell repertoires in cytomegalovirus infection. About the study: HLA-B-restricted CMV epitopes that are well studied were used alongside recently identified HLA-C-restricted ones. A matching HLA type, together with CMV infection, was signaled by public TCR beta signatures. Study conclusions and caveats: Using cumulative public TCR beta family frequency, the authors identified those who carried CMV together with the relevant HLA. Across the ex vivo response, the dominant clonotypes were HLA-C-restricted CMV-specific TCR beta clonotypes.

Germline CDR1 and CDR2: SGHTA and FQGNSA. The CDR3 totals 15 residues. V was pared by 4 bases and J by 3 bases, with 14 bases between. This clonotype was observed at least ten times. Its antigen is not known. TCRdb re-derived calls from the reads in MiXCR, one entry per CDR3 protein. The sample carries 900,000 to 950,000 distinct CDR3 sequences, roughly a third recorded once. The sequence was collected from a human donor in good health (CMV status not recorded). Some clones in this sample may be carry-over from other donors' samples. The sample in question was cultured CD8+ T cells from PBMCs, obtained from culture after CMV antigen stimulation. The chain combines TRBV7-2 with TRBJ2-3; a weak D match, TRBD2 (7 bases). In DNA form, the CDR3 reads TGTGCCAGCAGCTGGGAGGGGGAGGGGACAGATACGCAGTATTTT. This translates into CASSWEGEGTDTQYF.